One and the same sample provided the 25 T cell receptor beta chains below, sequenced in a study of graft-versus-host responses after intestinal transplantation. Their recognized antigens are unknown. The protocol was immunoSEQ multiplex PCR, while the TCRdb copy is restricted to in-frame clones and leaves out a portion. The table records about 85,000 clones, 75% to 95% of them present only once. Specimen: unstimulated CD8+ T cells sorted from spleen or lymph node cells, collected before transplant. The receptors stem from a human donor who was the organ donor for an intestinal transplant.

The chain uses TRBV7-9 and TRBJ1-4; unclear D gene. Germline V CDR1 and CDR2: SEHNR, FQNEAQ (reference sequence). V was trimmed by 0 bases and J by 7 bases, leaving 12 bases between them. This CDR3 comprises 15 residues. CDR3 loop: CASSLALGYSEKLFF. In nucleotides, the CDR3 is TGTGCCAGCAGCTTAGCGCTGGGATATAGTGAAAAACTGTTTTTT.

This chain connects TRBV18 to TRBJ1-6; D is unresolved. The CDR3 is 13 residues long. Trimming stripped 2 bases from V and 10 bases from J, with 9 bases between. Germline lookup yields CDR1 KGHSH and CDR2 LQKENI. The CDR3 here is CASSPEVGSPLHF. As DNA, the CDR3 is TGTGCCAGCTCACCAGAGGTGGGATCACCCCTCCACTTT.

The V gene is TRBV7-9, the J gene TRBJ2-7; a possible D gene is TRBD1 (6 bases). The CDR3 has 16 residues. Germline CDR1 SEHNR, CDR2 FQNEAQ (reference sequence). Deletions cut 5 bases from V and 5 bases from J, with 22 bases between. The CDR3 sequence: CASSPPLGTYTDEQYF. The CDR3, as DNA: TGTGCCAGCAGCCCCCCGCTCGGGACATATACCGACGAGCAGTACTTC.

The chain links TRBV4-1 to TRBJ1-1; unclear D gene. V dropped 1 base and J dropped 3 bases, with 9 bases sitting between them. The CDR3 sequence is 14 residues long. Germline V CDR1 and CDR2: MGHRA, YSYEKL. CDR3 loop: CASSQGSGYTEAFF. The CDR3 nucleotides are TGCGCCAGCAGCCAAGGATCGGGTTACACTGAAGCTTTCTTT.

CDR3 DNA: TGTGCCAGCAGTGTCCCGTGGTCTGAAGCTTTCTTT. Its protein is CASSVPWSEAFF. The V gene is TRBV2, the J gene TRBJ1-1; unclear D gene. Trimming shortened V by 4 bases and J by 6 bases, and 9 bases separated the two germline ends. The CDR3 loop spans 12 amino acids. Looked up from germline, CDR1 is SNHLY and CDR2 is FYNNEI.

This clone was seen only once. The chain recombines TRBV19 with TRBJ2-7, with 7 bases lining up with TRBD2. The CDR3 contains 14 residues. Germline V gene data show CDR1 as LNHDA and CDR2 as SQIVND (reference sequence). J lost 3 bases, V lost 3 bases, and 5 bases had no gene match. CDR3 residues: CASSIGGGYYEQYF. DNA for the CDR3: TGTGCCAGTAGTATTGGGGGGGGATACTACGAGCAGTACTTC.

V and J are TRBV7-9 and TRBJ2-1; D is uncertain. Per the germline V gene, CDR1 is SEHNR and CDR2 is FQNEAQ (reference sequence). The V gene lost 1 base and the J gene lost 7 bases, with 8 bases spanning the gap. The CDR3 is 13 amino acids. The CDR3 sequence: CASSLEGPNEQFF. The CDR3 coding sequence is TGTGCCAGCAGCTTAGAAGGGCCTAATGAGCAGTTCTTC.

This clone was observed a single time. This chain links TRBV4-1 with TRBJ2-7; no clear D gene. The V end lost 3 bases, the J end lost 0 bases, and 3 bases lay between the germline ends. Germline CDR1 MGHRA, CDR2 YSYEKL. CDR3 length equals 12 residues. This CDR3 is CASSHGSYEQYF. In nucleotides, the CDR3 is TGCGCCAGCAGCCACGGCTCCTACGAGCAGTACTTC.

The chain recombines TRBV19 with TRBJ1-1, with D unresolved. The germline V gene has CDR1 LNHDA and CDR2 SQIVND (reference sequence). V was trimmed by 2 bases and J by 4 bases, leaving 11 bases between them. The length of the CDR3 is 14 residues. In DNA, the CDR3 is TGTGCCAGTAGTATAAGTCTAGAGGGCACTGAAGCTTTCTTT. It specifies CASSISLEGTEAFF. The full variable domain, completed using reference TRBV19 and TRBJ1-1, is DGGITQSPKYLFRKEGQNVTLSCEQNLNHDAMYWYRQDPGQGLRLIYYSQIVNDFQKGDIAEGYSVSREKKESFPLTVTSAQKNPTAFYLCASSISLEGTEAFFGQGTRLTVV.

The gene calls are TRBV13 and TRBJ1-3, with a weak D call TRBD1 (5 bases). The germline CDR1 and CDR2 sequences are PRHDT and FYEKMQ (reference sequence). The CDR3 length is 18 residues. V was clipped by 6 bases and J by 1 base, with 22 bases between them. The CDR3 DNA sequence: TGTGCCAGCAGACCCGAGTCGGACCTGGGACCTTCTGGAAACACCATATATTTT. The encoded protein is CASRPESDLGPSGNTIYF.

On this clone: This same CDR3 is encoded by further DNA sequences in the sample. The V call is TRBV9, the J call TRBJ1-1; D gene unclear. The germline CDR1 and CDR2 sequences are SGDLS and YYNGEE. The CDR3 extends over 13 amino acids. V was cut by 0 bases and J by 1 base, with 4 bases left in between. The CDR3 sequence is CASSVGENTEAFF. In nucleotides, the CDR3 is TGTGCCAGCAGCGTAGGAGAGAACACTGAAGCTTTCTTT.

This clone is a singleton in its sample. This rearrangement joins TRBV4-1 to TRBJ2-2; no clear D. The CDR3 runs 13 residues. Trimming left V 4 bases short and J 4 bases short, with 7 bases between. Germline V gene lookup returns CDR1 MGHRA and CDR2 YSYEKL. The CDR3 protein is CASSLPGTGELFF. CDR3 nucleotide sequence: TGCGCCAGCAGCCTCCCTGGCACCGGGGAGCTGTTTTTT.

This sequence joins TRBV19 and TRBJ1-1, with D uncertain. The V and J ends lost 5 bases and 1 base respectively, with 17 bases between them. This CDR3 comprises 16 residues. Germline V lookup: CDR1 LNHDA, CDR2 SQIVND (reference sequence). The CDR3 region is CASSYPLAGPNTEAFF. DNA of the CDR3: TGTGCCAGTAGTTATCCGCTCGCCGGCCCGAACACTGAAGCTTTCTTT.

V usage is TRBV2 and J usage is TRBJ2-1, with TRBD1 matching 7 bases. The CDR3 contains 14 residues. Germline lookup yields CDR1 SNHLY and CDR2 FYNNEI. With V trimmed by 6 bases and J by 4 bases, 6 bases remained unmatched. The CDR3 DNA reads TGTGCCAGCAGACCCGGGACAGCGTACAATGAGCAGTTCTTC. Translated, it gives CASRPGTAYNEQFF. Full variable domain (remainder filled in from reference TRBV2 and TRBJ2-1): EPEVTQTPSHQVTQMGQEVILRCVPISNHLYFYWYRQILGQKVEFLVSFYNNEISEKSEIFDDQFSVERPDGSNFTLKIRSTKLEDSAMYFCASRPGTAYNEQFFGPGTRLTVL.

V is TRBV6-5 and J is TRBJ2-7; TRBD1 aligns across 10 bases. The CDR3 has 15 residues. Germline V gene lookup returns CDR1 MNHEY and CDR2 SVGAGI. V was pared by 6 bases and J by 3 bases, with 8 bases of the junction left unmatched. The CDR3 DNA follows: TGTGCCAGCAGCTCCACGACAGGGGGCAACTACGAGCAGTACTTC. This translates into CASSSTTGGNYEQYF.

The gene calls are TRBV4-1 and TRBJ1-1; TRBD1 matches at 7 bases. From germline, CDR1 is MGHRA and CDR2 YSYEKL. The CDR3 has 14 amino acids. The J segment lost 4 bases and the V segment lost 2 bases, leaving 4 bases of the junction unmatched. The DNA of the CDR3 is TGCGCCAGCAGCCAAACCCCAGGGGGCACTGAAGCTTTCTTT. Amino acid sequence: CASSQTPGGTEAFF.

The CDR3 DNA sequence: TGTGCCAGCAGCTTGGGGCCCCGGGACAGCACCGGGGAGCTGTTTTTT. It specifies CASSLGPRDSTGELFF. The chain is built from TRBV5-8 and TRBJ2-2; the match to TRBD1 covers 7 bases. Trimming removed 0 bases from V and 4 bases from J; junction bases left unmatched: 6. The CDR3 covers 16 residues. Germline CDR1 SGHTS, CDR2 YDEGEE. The variable domain in full, with the rest retrieved from reference TRBV5-8 and TRBJ2-2, is EAGVTQSPTHLIKTRGQQATLRCSPISGHTSVYWYQQALGLGLQFLLWYDEGEERNRGNFPPRFSGRQFPNYSSELNVNALELEDSALYLCASSLGPRDSTGELFFGEGSRLTVL.

J is TRBJ1-1 and V is TRBV6-5; no definite D call. CDR1 and CDR2 from the germline V gene are MNHEY and SVGAGI. The CDR3 spans 13 residues. Trimming took off 4 bases at V and 0 bases at J, with 6 bases between the two ends. Here the CDR3 DNA reads TGTGCCAGCAGTTTTGGCATGAACACTGAAGCTTTCTTT. Translation: CASSFGMNTEAFF.

Points on this clone: This CDR3 is also generated by other DNA sequences in the sample. The chain is built from TRBV13 and TRBJ2-1; TRBD2 agrees at 11 bases. Germline CDR1 is PRHDT and CDR2 is FYEKMQ (reference sequence). The CDR3 covers 15 residues. Unmatched junction bases numbered 3, after V lost 2 bases and J lost 6 bases. The CDR3 loop reads CASSLLAGGRNEQFF. Written as DNA, the CDR3 is TGTGCCAGCAGCTTACTAGCGGGGGGTCGCAATGAGCAGTTCTTC.

J is TRBJ2-1 and V is TRBV4-1, with TRBD2 matching over 7 bases. V dropped 0 bases and J dropped 7; count of bases not matched to a gene: 9. Germline CDR1 MGHRA, CDR2 YSYEKL. The CDR3 contains 16 residues. The CDR3 coding sequence is TGCGCCAGCAGCCAAGAATTAGCGGGTCCACCAAATGAGCAGTTCTTC. As protein: CASSQELAGPPNEQFF.

CDR3 sequence reads: CASSSRQGNTGELFF. For the CDR3, the DNA is TGCGCCAGCAGCTCCCGACAGGGGAACACCGGGGAGCTGTTTTTT. The rearrangement uses TRBV4-1 and TRBJ2-2; 7 bases map to TRBD1. This CDR3 is built from 15 residues. The J segment lost 1 base and the V segment lost 5 bases, leaving 4 bases of the junction unmatched. Germline CDR1 reads MGHRA; CDR2 reads YSYEKL.

This chain joins TRBV19 and TRBJ2-3, with D possibly being TRBD1 (6 bases). CDR3 length: 15 amino acids. Germline values: CDR1 LNHDA, CDR2 SQIVND (reference sequence). Trimming shortened V by 3 bases and J by 3 bases, and 13 bases separated the two germline ends. CDR3 sequence: CASSIREDSTDTQYF. In DNA, the CDR3 is TGTGCCAGTAGTATCCGCGAGGACAGTACAGATACGCAGTATTTT.

A word on this clone: This sample also contains other DNA sequences that code for the same CDR3. This chain links TRBV29-1 with TRBJ1-2; perhaps TRBD1 as D (5 bases). CDR1 and CDR2 from the germline V gene are SQVTM and ANQGSEA. Trimming shortened V by 6 bases and J by 4 bases, and 18 bases separated the two germline ends. The CDR3 length is 14 residues. The CDR3 spells CSVERGAGGYGYTF. CDR3 coding DNA: TGCAGCGTCGAAAGGGGTGCGGGCGGCTATGGCTACACCTTC.

This chain links TRBV27 with TRBJ1-2, with 9 bases aligning to TRBD1. Germline V CDR1 and CDR2: MNHEY, SMNVEV (reference sequence). V shed 4 bases and J 3 bases; nucleotides not matched to a gene: 9. The CDR3 extends over 16 amino acids. For the CDR3, the DNA is TGTGCCAGCAGTTACAGTGGAGGGACAGGGCACTATGGCTACACCTTC. As protein: CASSYSGGTGHYGYTF.

This clone was found once. V gene TRBV20-1 combines with J gene TRBJ2-7, with 8 nucleotides matching TRBD2. The length of the CDR3 is 11 residues. Trimming at V came to 2 bases and at J to 6 bases, leaving 0 bases not matched to a gene. Looked up from germline, CDR1 is DFQATT and CDR2 is SNEGSKA (reference sequence). CDR3 in amino acids: CSARLAGEQYF. As DNA, the CDR3 is TGCAGTGCTAGACTAGCGGGCGAGCAGTACTTC.